This record looks at one T cell receptor beta chain sequence and its context. This receptor's antigen is unknown. Per-base qualities were not stored, and no clone one base away is much larger. The immunoSEQ Assay was the method used to sequence TCRbeta CDR3 regions. After extraction, genomic DNA underwent amplification by bias-controlled multiplex PCR, followed by high-throughput sequencing. In the source study's methods: To quantify the absolute abundance of every unique TCRbeta CDR3 region, sequences were collapsed and filtered. T cell fraction was estimated by normalizing TCRbeta template counts to usable DNA, which was measured by amplifying reference genes present in all nucleated cells. Repertoire TCRs were annotated as SARS-CoV-2-specific when V gene, CDR3 amino acid sequence and J gene were exactly matched to a known reactive TCR set. The reference SARS-CoV-2 TCR set came from MIRA and was filtered for enrichment in COVID-19-positive ImmuneCODE repertoires, removing public or cross-reactive TCRs. Using the MIRA antigens, annotated TCRs were further analysed by specific ORF or by position within an ORF. Breadth was defined as the number of annotated unique rearrangements divided by the total number of unique productive rearrangements, and depth was defined as the summed frequency of the annotated unique rearrangements. Group comparisons of TCR breadth used two-sided Wilcoxon rank-sum tests. Not all clones reach the TCRdb copy of this immuneACCESS table, which keeps in-frame sequences only. Checked studies attribute under half of the gap to unresolved V genes and leave the rest unexplained. V and J calls and clone size come straight from that table; D and trimming were deduced from the DNA. The sample table shows some 480,000 clones, and about 83% are seen once. In total, the top ten clones hold 9.5% to 15% of the sample.

The record originates from a study of Ad26.COV2.S vaccination and SARS-CoV-2 variants listed by TCRdb under 2021. Looking at the study overall: Vaccine-arm donors were drawn from COV1001, a multicentre, randomized, double-blind, placebo-controlled phase I-IIa trial of Ad26.COV2.S in healthy adults. TCRbeta repertoire sequencing served as the tool for gauging how specific and how broad the SARS-CoV-2-reactive T cell receptors were following Ad26.COV2.S vaccination. A total of 32 samples were included in the TCR-sequenced set, comprising around 19 Ad26.COV2.S vaccine recipients, 5 placebo recipients and 8 SARS-CoV-2 convalescent individuals. Trial participants were randomized into five groups of five: low-dose or high-dose Ad26.COV2.S given once or twice, or placebo on both occasions. Ad26.COV2.S was administered intramuscularly at a dose of 5x10^10 or 1x10^11 viral particles, either as one shot or as two shots given 56 days apart. Investigators did not know the trial group allocation while performing experiments and assessing outcomes. What the research found in general, with its limitations: After vaccination, spike-specific CD8+ and CD4+ T cell responses were reported to show substantial breadth. Compared with placebo recipients, Ad26.COV2.S recipients showed higher spike-specific TCR breadth (P = 0.0014). It was noted by the authors that total T cell responses may have been underestimated by the TCR breadth and depth analyses. Comparable non-spike TCR breadth was observed between vaccine and placebo recipients, consistent with only spike being contained in the vaccine. The study lacked the statistical power to compare responses across vaccine doses or regimens.

Per the germline V gene, MDHEN is the CDR1 and SYDVKM is the CDR2. Trimming takes 5 bases off V and 2 bases off J; junction bases not matched to a gene: 19. The CDR3 runs 20 residues from the cysteine to the phenylalanine. The CDR3 DNA has 60 bases and is translated from base 1. The sample's treatment or condition label, decoded: some 20 received Ad26.COV2.S at low or high dose, single or two shots; 5 received placebo; per-sample allocation not given. Repertoires of vaccine and placebo recipients were sequenced from samples taken on day 63 after the first injection. In Cohort 1b, some 25 adults aged 18-55 years were enrolled at a single site in Boston, USA, between 29 July and 7 August 2020. As a vaccine, Ad26.COV2.S was a replication-incompetent adenovirus type 26 vector that expressed a prefusion-stabilized SARS-CoV-2 spike protein derived from the original Wuhan strain.

The clonotype originates from a person aged 18-65 years who received the Ad26.COV2.S COVID-19 vaccine or a placebo. The rearrangement combines TRBV28 with TRBJ2-2; 8 central bases correspond to TRBD1. This specimen consisted of peripheral blood, obtained in a trial of Ad26.COV2.S vaccine versus placebo. The CDR3 loop reads CASSPRTGLGSGSNTGELFF. In nucleotide form, the sequence is TGTGCCAGCAGTCCACGGACAGGGTTGGGTAGTGGGTCCAACACCGGGGAGCTGTTTTTT.